The next 20 T cell receptor beta chains were all read from a single sample in a study of OX40 agonist ivuxolimab in advanced cancers. Data came from immunoSEQ multiplex PCR; TCRdb stores just in-frame clones and leaves some out. The sample lists over 55,000 clones, 84% occurring once. The specimen was CD4+ or CD8+ T cells sorted from blood, collected in a trial of the OX40 agonist ivuxolimab. These receptors all stem from an adult with an advanced solid tumor such as melanoma, head and neck, liver or kidney cancer.

Details on this clone: A read error may produce the germline difference seen at one junction end. V gene TRBV5-1 combines with J gene TRBJ2-2; either TRBD1 or TRBD2 may fit D (5 bases each). This CDR3 region has 15 residues. Per the germline V gene, CDR1 is SGHRS and CDR2 is YFSETQ. Written as DNA, the CDR3 is TGCGCCAGCAGATTGGTGGGGGTCCCGACCGGGGAGCTGTTTTTT. Translating it yields CASRLVGVPTGELFF.

The CDR3 sequence is CASTPEATSHEQYF. CDR3 sequence (DNA): TGTGCCAGCACCCCAGAGGCTACCAGCCACGAGCAGTACTTC. The rearrangement joins TRBV9 to TRBJ2-7; D remains unclear. The CDR3 is made up of 14 amino acids. The germline V and J ends were trimmed by 6 bases and 5 bases, with 18 bases remaining between them. Germline CDR1 SGDLS, CDR2 YYNGEE.

The rearrangement uses TRBV4-2 and TRBJ2-5; a possible D gene is TRBD2 (6 bases). V shed 0 bases and J shed 2 bases, with 13 bases lying between them. Germline assignment: CDR1 LGHNA and CDR2 YNFKEQ. The CDR3 is 16 residues long. This chain's CDR3 is CASSQENQGGQETQYF. CDR3 nucleotide sequence: TGTGCCAGCAGCCAAGAAAACCAGGGAGGTCAAGAGACCCAGTACTTC.

The chain uses TRBV5-1 and TRBJ2-3; D unresolved. V shed 0 bases and J shed 3 bases, with 8 bases lying between them. The germline gives CDR1 SGHRS, CDR2 YFSETQ. The CDR3 runs 14 residues. In DNA, the CDR3 is TGCGCCAGCAGCTTGGGATTATCTACAGATACGCAGTATTTT. This encodes CASSLGLSTDTQYF.

The chain has TRBV11-2 and TRBJ2-5, with 9 bases identical to TRBD1. Germline assignment: CDR1 SGHAT and CDR2 FQNNGV. This CDR3 is 15 amino acids long. The J segment lost 5 bases and the V segment lost 4 bases, leaving 8 bases of the junction unmatched. In DNA form, the CDR3 reads TGTGCCAGCAGCTCCTCACAGGGGGCCGTGGAGACCCAGTACTTC. Protein: CASSSSQGAVETQYF.

The CDR3 is CASSFPGGTGNTIYF. In DNA, the CDR3 is TGTGCCAGCAGCTTCCCAGGGGGAACTGGAAACACCATATATTTT. The chain joins TRBV7-2 to TRBJ1-3; 7 bases map to TRBD1. This CDR3 is 15 amino acids long. Germline values: CDR1 SGHTA, CDR2 FQGNSA. Germline trimming cut 3 bases from V and 2 bases from J; bases unmatched to any gene: 4.

J is TRBJ2-1 and V is TRBV11-2, with D maybe TRBD2 (5 bases). Germline CDR1 reads SGHAT; CDR2 reads FQNNGV. The V and J ends lost 5 bases and 3 bases respectively, with 14 bases between them. There are 15 residues in the CDR3. DNA of the CDR3: TGTGCCAGCAGCCAAGAGCGGAACCTCTACAATGAGCAGTTCTTC. Encoded protein: CASSQERNLYNEQFF.

CDR3 loop: CAISRGTSGSGTDTQYF. The CDR3 coding sequence is TGTGCCATCAGTAGGGGTACTAGCGGGAGCGGGACAGATACGCAGTATTTT. The chain combines TRBV10-3 with TRBJ2-3, with 11 bases fitting TRBD2. V trimming: 5 bases; J trimming: 3 bases; junction bases outside the gene matches: 10. Germline assignment: CDR1 ENHRY and CDR2 SYGVKD. This CDR3 region has 17 residues.

V usage is TRBV28 and J usage is TRBJ2-3; D is tentatively TRBD1 or TRBD2 (5 bases each). Germline-derived CDR1 and CDR2 are MDHEN and SYDVKM. Trimming took 5 bases from V and 2 from J, leaving 17 bases between them. This CDR3 spans 16 amino acids. CDR3 sequence reads: CASSPPSGTYTDTQYF. DNA for the CDR3: TGTGCCAGCAGTCCCCCCTCCGGGACCTACACAGATACGCAGTATTTT.

The gene calls are TRBV6-6 and TRBJ1-1; D might be TRBD1 (5 bases). Looked up from germline, CDR1 is MNHNY and CDR2 is SVGAGI (reference sequence). Trimming took off 0 bases at V and 4 bases at J, with 12 bases between the two ends. The CDR3 covers 15 residues. The DNA of the CDR3 is TGTGCCAGCAGTTACTCGGACCTTAGGGGCACTGAAGCTTTCTTT. This codes for CASSYSDLRGTEAFF.

The gene calls are TRBV27 and TRBJ2-5; 11 nucleotides align to TRBD2. This CDR3 spans 16 amino acids. J was trimmed by 1 base and V by 3 bases; bases with no gene match: 4. In germline, CDR1 is MNHEY, CDR2 SMNVEV (reference sequence). The DNA for the CDR3 is TGTGCCAGCAGTTTTTTAGCGGGAGGGGTCCAAGAGACCCAGTACTTC. Amino acid sequence: CASSFLAGGVQETQYF.

The chain combines TRBV10-1 with TRBJ2-2; D call uncertain. The CDR3 runs to 12 residues. Germline assignment: CDR1 WNHNN and CDR2 SYGVQD (reference sequence). V lost 0 bases, J lost 8 bases, and 4 bases lay in between. DNA of the CDR3: TGCGCCAGCAGTGAGTCTGCTGGGGAGCTGTTTTTT. It encodes CASSESAGELFF.

The CDR3 coding sequence is TGTGCCAGCTCACCACCGGTTTCTCAGGAAGCTTTCTTT. Its protein product is CASSPPVSQEAFF. The V and J genes are TRBV18 and TRBJ1-1; D is uncertain. The ends were cut back, 0 bases at V and 8 bases at J, with 10 bases in the middle. This CDR3 has 13 amino acids. The germline V gene has CDR1 KGHSH and CDR2 LQKENI. Drawing the rest from reference TRBV18 and TRBJ1-1, the complete variable domain is NAGVMQNPRHLVRRRGQEARLRCSPMKGHSHVYWYRQLPEEGLKFMVYLQKENIIDESGMPKERFSAEFPKEGPSILRIQQVVRGDSAAYFCASSPPVSQEAFFGQGTRLTVV.

The V call is TRBV30, the J call TRBJ2-5; TRBD1 might be the D (6 bases). The CDR3 extends over 16 amino acids. Between the trimmed V and J ends, which lost 4 bases and 4 bases, there was a span of 22 bases. Germline values: CDR1 GTSNPN, CDR2 SVGIG (reference sequence). CDR3: CAWNLIWGRGIETQYF. CDR3 bases: TGTGCCTGGAACCTCATATGGGGCAGGGGTATAGAGACCCAGTACTTC.

The chain joins TRBV10-1 to TRBJ2-3, with 11 bases lining up with TRBD1. The CDR3 extends over 16 amino acids. V gave up 6 bases and J gave up 15 bases; unmatched junction bases: 20. Germline V gene sequence: CDR1 WNHNN, CDR2 SYGVQD (reference sequence). In DNA form, the CDR3 reads TGCGCCAGCAGATCGGACAGGGGGCGTCGACCGGGCACATTATATTTT. Amino acid sequence: CASRSDRGRRPGTLYF.

The V and J genes are TRBV29-1 and TRBJ2-1; 7 bases fit TRBD1. Germline V CDR1 and CDR2: SQVTM, ANQGSEA. The CDR3 totals 12 residues. The V gene end was trimmed by 2 bases and the J gene end by 9 bases; junction bases not matched to a gene: 4. CDR3 sequence: CSVEQGVAEQFF. The CDR3 region has the DNA TGCAGCGTTGAACAGGGGGTGGCTGAGCAGTTCTTC.

J is TRBJ2-1 and V is TRBV25-1; D not certain. The CDR3 contains 13 residues. V gave up 1 base and J gave up 7 bases, with 8 bases separating them. In germline, CDR1 is MGHDK, CDR2 SYGVNS. The CDR3 nucleotides are TGTGCCAGCAGTGAATGGTCGGAGAATGAGCAGTTCTTC. Its protein is CASSEWSENEQFF. The full variable domain, its missing parts supplied by reference TRBV25-1 and TRBJ2-1, is EADIYQTPRYLVIGTGKKITLECSQTMGHDKMYWYQQDPGMELHLIHYSYGVNSTEKGDLSSESTVSRIRTEHFPLTLESARPSHTSQYLCASSEWSENEQFFGPGTRLTVL.

This sequence joins TRBV29-1 and TRBJ2-7; a weak D match, TRBD1 (6 bases). The V end lost 6 bases, the J end lost 2 bases, and 17 bases lay between the germline ends. CDR1 SQVTM and CDR2 ANQGSEA come from the germline V gene. CDR3 size: 14 residues. The CDR3 DNA reads TGCAGCGTGGCCCCTGACAGGATCGCCTACGAGCAGTACTTC. Translated, it gives CSVAPDRIAYEQYF.

This clone was detected only once. The chain links TRBV28 to TRBJ1-3; TRBD1 aligns across 7 bases. CDR1 is MDHEN and CDR2 is SYDVKM in the germline V gene. This CDR3 comprises 16 residues. J lost 0 bases, V lost 8 bases, and 10 bases had no gene match. In DNA form, the CDR3 reads TGTGCCAGCGGAAAGCCGGGACAGAGCTCTGGAAACACCATATATTTT. Protein product: CASGKPGQSSGNTIYF.

This clone appeared many times. Different DNA sequences within this sample yield the same CDR3. The gene calls are TRBV10-3 and TRBJ1-5; D is ambiguous. The CDR3 runs to 13 residues. The germline V gene encodes CDR1 ENHRY and CDR2 SYGVKD. V lost 0 bases to trimming and J lost 4 bases, with 4 bases between them. This CDR3 is CAISESSNQPQHF. For the CDR3, the DNA is TGTGCCATCAGTGAGTCGAGTAATCAGCCCCAGCATTTT.